One sample yielded the 16 T cell receptor beta chains listed below, sequenced in a study of beta chain features in type 1 diabetes. Every isolated RNA sample was fully reverse transcribed, so sequencing captured expressed TCRB transcripts. TCRdb's table, derived via immunoSEQ multiplex PCR, lists solely in-frame clones and lacks some. The table lists 200,000 to 300,000 clones, 27% of them singletons. Material for sequencing was central memory CD4+ T cells from blood. Receptor source: a man under 40 in good health.

In DNA, the CDR3 is TGTGCCAGCTCACCTGACAGGGCCTATGGCTACACCTTC. It codes for CASSPDRAYGYTF. The J gene is TRBJ1-2, the V gene TRBV18; 7 bases fit TRBD1. The V gene end was trimmed by 3 bases and the J gene end by 4 bases; junction bases not matched to a gene: 2. The CDR3 length is 13 residues. CDR1 and CDR2 from the germline V gene are KGHSH and LQKENI.

The rearrangement uses TRBV7-2 and TRBJ2-1, with TRBD2 matching 16 bases. Germline V lookup: CDR1 SGHTA, CDR2 FQGNSA. CDR3 size: 18 residues. The V segment lost 5 bases and the J segment 6 bases; nucleotides outside the gene matches: 10. CDR3 DNA sequence: TGTGCCAGCAGCCTGCCCGGGGGACTAGCGGGAGGGCCCAATGAGCAGTTCTTC. Encoded protein: CASSLPGGLAGGPNEQFF.

As for this clone: One base separates it from a far larger clone, so it is likely a read error. The chain recombines TRBV10-3 with TRBJ2-1; D is perhaps TRBD1 (5 bases). Germline V lookup: CDR1 ENHRY, CDR2 SYGVKD. The germline V and J ends were trimmed by 2 bases and 15 bases, with 14 bases remaining between them. The CDR3 totals 12 residues. Here the CDR3 reads CAISEAPGQRFF. The CDR3 DNA reads as TGTGCCATCAGTGAGGCGCCCGGACAACGGTTCTTC.

This sequence joins TRBV7-9 and TRBJ2-6; perhaps TRBD1 as D (6 bases). V was clipped by 2 bases and J by 0 bases, with 14 bases between them. Per germline, CDR1 SEHNR and CDR2 FQNEAQ (reference sequence). The CDR3 is 18 residues long. CDR3 in DNA: TGTGCCAGCAGCTTACGACAGGCCGCCCGCTCTGGGGCCAACGTCCTGACTTTC. As protein: CASSLRQAARSGANVLTF.

This clone turned up a few times. V usage is TRBV7-2 and J usage is TRBJ2-1; D gene unclear. The length of the CDR3 is 13 residues. Germline V gene lookup returns CDR1 SGHTA and CDR2 FQGNSA. The V gene lost 3 bases and the J gene lost 9 bases, with 12 bases spanning the gap. The CDR3 loop is CASSFRELGEQFF. The CDR3 DNA is TGTGCCAGCAGCTTCCGAGAGCTGGGTGAGCAGTTCTTC. The complete variable domain, with remaining parts taken from reference TRBV7-2 and TRBJ2-1, reads GAGVSQSPSNKVTEKGKDVELRCDPISGHTALYWYRQSLGQGLEFLIYFQGNSAPDKSGLPSDRFSAERTGGSVSTLTIQRTQQEDSAVYLCASSFRELGEQFFGPGTRLTVL.

V and J are TRBV5-4 and TRBJ2-5; D ambiguous. This CDR3 comprises 13 residues. V was pared by 1 base and J by 2 bases, with 6 bases between. Germline-derived CDR1 and CDR2 are SGHNT and YYREEE (reference sequence). CDR3 in DNA: TGTGCCAGCAGCTTGAAAGGGCAAGAGACCCAGTACTTC. Residues: CASSLKGQETQYF.

V and J are TRBV29-1 and TRBJ2-2, with D possibly called TRBD1 or TRBD2 (5 bases each). V was shortened by 3 bases and J by 3 bases, with 11 bases between the two germline ends. The CDR3 is 14 residues long. Germline V gene sequence: CDR1 SQVTM, CDR2 ANQGSEA. CDR3 nucleotides: TGCAGCGTTGATAGCAGGGAGCACACCGGGGAGCTGTTTTTT. It codes for CSVDSREHTGELFF.

The chain employs TRBV5-1 and TRBJ2-7; 10 bases are a match to TRBD2. Germline V gene lookup returns CDR1 SGHRS and CDR2 YFSETQ. CDR3 size: 15 residues. V was clipped by 4 bases and J by 3 bases; unmatched bases: 7. The CDR3 coding sequence is TGCGCCAGCAGCGCGACGACTAGCGGGTACTACGAGCAGTACTTC. This codes for CASSATTSGYYEQYF.

The V call is TRBV13, the J call TRBJ2-1, with 7 positions matching TRBD2. Germline CDR1 is PRHDT and CDR2 is FYEKMQ (reference sequence). J gave up 0 bases and V 5 bases, and 7 bases lay outside the gene matches. The CDR3 is 16 amino acids. In DNA, the CDR3 is TGTGCCAGCAGCCCATCATGGGGGGGCTCCTACAATGAGCAGTTCTTC. Its protein product is CASSPSWGGSYNEQFF.

V gene TRBV11-2 combines with J gene TRBJ2-5; D possibly matches TRBD1 or TRBD2 (6 bases each). The CDR3 is 15 residues long. V was shortened by 5 bases and J by 4 bases, with 17 bases between the two germline ends. CDR1 and CDR2 from the germline V gene are SGHAT and FQNNGV. The CDR3 is CASSPRGGTAETQYF. The CDR3 DNA reads TGTGCCAGCAGCCCCAGGGGAGGAACGGCAGAGACCCAGTACTTC.

J is TRBJ2-6 and V is TRBV4-3; D ambiguous. This CDR3 contains 16 residues. Per the germline V gene, CDR1 is LGHNA and CDR2 is YSLEER. V lost 0 bases, J lost 0 bases, and 6 bases lay in between. CDR3 sequence reads: CASSQEQSSGANVLTF. The CDR3, as DNA: TGCGCCAGCAGCCAAGAACAGAGCTCTGGGGCCAACGTCCTGACTTTC.

The chain couples TRBV6-5 to TRBJ2-1; D gene unclear. The CDR3 spans 13 residues. Trimming removed 0 bases at V and 7 bases at J, with 7 bases between. Germline values: CDR1 MNHEY, CDR2 SVGAGI. Written as DNA, the CDR3 is TGTGCCAGCAGTTACTCCCTCTTAAATGAGCAGTTCTTC. This gives the protein CASSYSLLNEQFF.

The V gene is TRBV30, the J gene TRBJ2-1, with D possibly TRBD2 on 5 matching bases. The CDR3 spans 12 residues. Germline V gene data show CDR1 as GTSNPN and CDR2 as SVGIG (reference sequence). V was shortened by 2 bases and J by 7 bases, with 9 bases between the two germline ends. CDR3 amino acids: CAWSLRGNEQFF. DNA for the CDR3: TGTGCCTGGAGTCTTCGAGGGAATGAGCAGTTCTTC.

This chain links TRBV27 with TRBJ2-7, with 8 bases aligning to TRBD1. Germline V lookup: CDR1 MNHEY, CDR2 SMNVEV (reference sequence). The J segment lost 3 bases and the V segment lost 8 bases, leaving 3 bases of the junction unmatched. The length of the CDR3 is 12 residues. CDR3 protein: CASSTGGYEQYF. The CDR3 DNA is TGTGCCAGCTCAACAGGGGGCTACGAGCAGTACTTC.

On this clone itself: A read error is the likely source, as a far larger clone sits one nucleotide away. In the same sample, other DNA sequences code for this CDR3. This chain links TRBV30 with TRBJ2-3; either TRBD1 or TRBD2 may fit D (5 bases each). The CDR3 sequence is 16 residues long. V lost 0 bases and J lost 0, with 13 bases in between. CDR1 is GTSNPN, CDR2 SVGIG, per germline (reference sequence). This CDR3 reads CAWSVPGATSTDTQYF. The CDR3 DNA is TGTGCCTGGAGTGTGCCCGGGGCCACTAGCACAGATACGCAGTATTTT.

The V gene is TRBV2, the J gene TRBJ2-5, with D hard to call. The CDR3 is 12 amino acids. The V end lost 4 bases, the J end lost 5 bases, and 8 bases lay between the germline ends. Germline V lookup: CDR1 SNHLY, CDR2 FYNNEI. The chain's CDR3 is CASSALGETQYF. CDR3 nucleotide sequence: TGTGCCAGCAGTGCATTAGGGGAGACCCAGTACTTC. The full variable domain, its missing parts supplied by reference TRBV2 and TRBJ2-5, is EPEVTQTPSHQVTQMGQEVILRCVPISNHLYFYWYRQILGQKVEFLVSFYNNEISEKSEIFDDQFSVERPDGSNFTLKIRSTKLEDSAMYFCASSALGETQYFGPGTRLLVL.